A single sample is the source of the 26 T cell receptor beta chains below, sequenced in a study of cytomegalovirus exposure and HLA in healthy donors. The assay was immunoSEQ multiplex PCR, and TCRdb's table has in-frame clones only and misses some. The table shows 150,000 to 200,000 clones, with more than 80% occurring only once. Sequenced: PBMCs. The receptors stem from a woman in her late teens or twenties in good health and CMV-seropositive.

The J gene is TRBJ2-1, the V gene TRBV18; no clear D. Trimming shortened V by 0 bases and J by 6 bases, and 12 bases separated the two germline ends. CDR1 and CDR2 (germline): KGHSH, LQKENI. The CDR3 runs 15 residues. The CDR3 DNA sequence: TGTGCCAGCTCACCACCGGGTCAGGCGTTCAATGAGCAGTTCTTC. It encodes CASSPPGQAFNEQFF.

Points on this clone: The same CDR3 can be traced to other DNA sequences in this sample. The chain employs TRBV2 and TRBJ1-3; possibly TRBD1 for D (6 bases). The germline V gene encodes CDR1 SNHLY and CDR2 FYNNEI. Trimming removed 6 bases at V and 0 bases at J, with 6 bases between. The CDR3 extends over 13 amino acids. The CDR3 nucleotides are TGTGCCAGCAGGGACAGCTCTGGAAACACCATATATTTT. This codes for CASRDSSGNTIYF.

This clone is a singleton in its sample. V and J are TRBV15 and TRBJ2-5, with 11 bases identical to TRBD2. Trimming at V came to 3 bases and at J to 3 bases, leaving 6 bases not matched to a gene. The CDR3 is 16 amino acids. The germline V gene has CDR1 LNHNV and CDR2 YYDKDF (reference sequence). The CDR3 DNA reads TGTGCCACCAGCAGCCGACTAGCGGGGCGTAAAGAGACCCAGTACTTC. Encoded protein: CATSSRLAGRKETQYF.

The V gene is TRBV7-8, the J gene TRBJ2-3; 7 bases are a match to TRBD1. There are 14 residues in the CDR3. Germline V gene lookup returns CDR1 SGHVS and CDR2 FQNEAQ. Trimming at V came to 5 bases and at J to 5 bases, leaving 7 bases not matched to a gene. The CDR3 here is CASSVDRVVDTQYF. The CDR3 DNA sequence: TGTGCCAGCAGCGTCGACAGGGTGGTAGATACGCAGTATTTT.

The V call is TRBV7-6, the J call TRBJ2-1, with TRBD1 matching 10 bases. V lost 2 bases, J lost 7 bases, and 5 bases stayed unmatched. The germline V gene has CDR1 SGHVS and CDR2 FNYEAQ. This CDR3 comprises 15 residues. The chain's CDR3 is CASSLLGQGRNEQFF. CDR3 DNA: TGTGCCAGCAGCTTACTGGGACAGGGGAGGAATGAGCAGTTCTTC.

The chain is built from TRBV19 and TRBJ2-2; 9 bases match TRBD1. CDR3 size: 15 residues. Germline V CDR1 and CDR2: LNHDA, SQIVND (reference sequence). J gave up 5 bases and V 3 bases, and 4 bases lay outside the gene matches. The CDR3 nucleotides are TGTGCCAGTAGTATCCCGGGACAGGGTACCGGGGAGCTGTTTTTT. Translation gives CASSIPGQGTGELFF.

Here the CDR3 DNA reads TGTGCCAGCAGCCGAACGTACGGTGAAAAACTGTTTTTT. Translating gives CASSRTYGEKLFF. The V and J genes are TRBV7-7 and TRBJ1-4; D unresolved. From germline, CDR1 is SSHAT and CDR2 FNYEAQ (reference sequence). V was trimmed by 5 bases and J by 7 bases, leaving 11 bases between them. CDR3 length equals 13 residues.

J is TRBJ1-5 and V is TRBV9; TRBD1 might be the D (6 bases). V lost 4 bases, J lost 1 base, and 12 bases lay in between. From germline, CDR1 is SGDLS and CDR2 YYNGEE. This CDR3 is built from 15 residues. The CDR3 spells CASSPTGLSNQPQHF. In nucleotides, the CDR3 is TGTGCCAGCAGCCCAACAGGGTTAAGCAATCAGCCCCAGCATTTT.

V gene TRBV5-1 combines with J gene TRBJ2-5; possibly TRBD2 for D (6 bases). CDR1 SGHRS and CDR2 YFSETQ come from the germline V gene. Trimming cost V 5 bases and J 4 bases, with 15 bases left between them. CDR3 size: 14 residues. The CDR3 coding sequence is TGCGCCAGCAGGGAAGCCCCCGGGGGAGAGACCCAGTACTTC. Translation gives CASREAPGGETQYF.

The J gene is TRBJ1-2, the V gene TRBV10-3, with D perhaps TRBD1 (5 bases). The CDR3 loop spans 15 amino acids. The V gene's germline CDR1 is ENHRY and CDR2 SYGVKD. Deletions cut 6 bases from V and 2 bases from J, with 16 bases between. This chain's CDR3 is CAIRELTVLNYGYTF. The DNA of the CDR3 is TGTGCCATCAGGGAACTGACAGTCCTGAACTATGGCTACACCTTC.

V gene TRBV4-1 combines with J gene TRBJ2-3; no firm D call. The ends were cut back, 5 bases at V and 0 bases at J, with 6 bases in the middle. This CDR3 is 13 amino acids long. Germline values: CDR1 MGHRA, CDR2 YSYEKL. The CDR3 here is CASSVTSTDTQYF. The CDR3 DNA follows: TGCGCCAGCAGCGTTACTAGCACAGATACGCAGTATTTT.

This sequence joins TRBV14 and TRBJ2-7, with D maybe TRBD2 (6 bases). The CDR3 runs 16 residues. Trimming took 4 bases from V and 1 from J, leaving 17 bases between them. Germline values: CDR1 SGHDN, CDR2 FVKESK. CDR3: CASSPDGWRDSYEQYF. The CDR3 nucleotides read TGTGCCAGCAGCCCCGATGGTTGGCGGGATTCCTACGAGCAGTACTTC.

The chain combines TRBV12-1 with TRBJ2-7; the table's D call, TRBD1, has no DNA check behind it. TRBV12-1 corresponds to a pseudogene. CDR3 length equals 17 residues. This chain's CDR3 is CASSSAAGTGPSYEQYF. CDR3 coding DNA: TGTGCCAGCAGCTCGGCAGCCGGGACAGGGCCATCCTACGAGCAGTACTTC.

This CDR3 is CASSLGLVRDEQFF. The CDR3 bases are TGCGCCAGCAGCCTTGGCCTTGTTCGGGATGAGCAGTTCTTC. The V call is TRBV5-1, the J call TRBJ2-1; D gene unclear. The length of the CDR3 is 14 residues. V lost 4 bases to trimming and J lost 8 bases, with 16 bases between them. Germline loops: CDR1 SGHRS, CDR2 YFSETQ. Full variable domain (missing parts from reference TRBV5-1 and TRBJ2-1): KAGVTQTPRYLIKTRGQQVTLSCSPISGHRSVSWYQQTPGQGLQFLFEYFSETQRNKGNFPGRFSGRQFSNSRSEMNVSTLELGDSALYLCASSLGLVRDEQFFGPGTRLTVL.

The genes are TRBV29-1 and TRBJ1-4; possible D gene TRBD1, 5 bases. Looked up from germline, CDR1 is SQVTM and CDR2 is ANQGSEA. There are 12 residues in the CDR3. V was clipped by 7 bases and J by 5 bases, with 11 bases between them. The DNA for the CDR3 is TGCAGCGCGGGGGGGGGAAATGAAAAACTGTTTTTT. Its protein product is CSAGGGNEKLFF.

The rearrangement uses TRBV25-1 and TRBJ2-7, with TRBD1 identical over 9 bases. The CDR3 runs to 16 residues. Per germline, CDR1 MGHDK and CDR2 SYGVNS. V lost 1 base and J lost 3; bases outside the gene matches: 7. The CDR3 here is CASSEFRDRVCYEQYF. CDR3 DNA: TGTGCCAGCAGTGAATTCCGGGACAGGGTTTGCTACGAGCAGTACTTC.

V and J are TRBV29-1 and TRBJ2-5, with D possibly TRBD2 on 5 matching bases. V was cut by 3 bases and J by 3 bases, with 8 bases left in between. The germline gives CDR1 SQVTM, CDR2 ANQGSEA. This CDR3 has 12 residues. CDR3 DNA sequence: TGCAGCGTTGACCGGGGAGAAGAGACCCAGTACTTC. As protein: CSVDRGEETQYF.

V is TRBV5-5 and J is TRBJ2-6; TRBD1 might be the D (5 bases). Trimming stripped 3 bases from V and 3 bases from J, with 7 bases between. The CDR3 sequence is 14 residues long. Germline assignment: CDR1 SGHKS and CDR2 YYEKEE (reference sequence). The CDR3 coding sequence is TGTGCCAGCAGCTGGGGCAGTGGGGCCAACGTCCTGACTTTC. Its protein is CASSWGSGANVLTF.

This clone has just one count. The rearrangement links TRBV9 to TRBJ2-3; 8 nucleotides align to TRBD2. Trimming cost V 0 bases and J 2 bases; bases outside gene matches: 2. In germline, CDR1 is SGDLS, CDR2 YYNGEE. The CDR3 is made up of 15 amino acids. The CDR3 loop is CASSVETSDTDTQYF. DNA for the CDR3: TGTGCCAGCAGCGTAGAGACTAGCGACACAGATACGCAGTATTTT.

The chain links TRBV7-9 to TRBJ2-7, with D possibly being TRBD1 (5 bases). The ends were cut back, 3 bases at V and 3 bases at J, with 6 bases in the middle. The CDR3 is 12 residues long. The V gene's germline CDR1 is SEHNR and CDR2 FQNEAQ (reference sequence). The CDR3 sequence is CASSFQGYEQYF. The CDR3 bases are TGTGCCAGCAGCTTTCAGGGCTACGAGCAGTACTTC.

The chain recombines TRBV2 with TRBJ1-3, with D possibly being TRBD1 (5 bases). The germline V gene encodes CDR1 SNHLY and CDR2 FYNNEI. The CDR3 totals 15 residues. V lost 4 bases and J lost 1, with 11 bases in between. The DNA of the CDR3 is TGTGCCAGCAGTGTCAGCGGGGCGTCTGGAAACACCATATATTTT. Its protein product is CASSVSGASGNTIYF.

V and J are TRBV4-1 and TRBJ2-3, with D possibly matching TRBD2 (6 bases). The V gene's germline CDR1 is MGHRA and CDR2 YSYEKL. Trimming shortened V by 1 base and J by 1 base, and 18 bases separated the two germline ends. CDR3 size: 18 residues. The CDR3 bases are TGCGCCAGCAGCCAAGTAACCCACGGGAGTGGGGGCACAGATACGCAGTATTTT. Amino acid sequence: CASSQVTHGSGGTDTQYF.

The chain employs TRBV29-1 and TRBJ1-2, with a possible D match to TRBD1 (6 bases). Germline V CDR1 and CDR2: SQVTM, ANQGSEA. CDR3 length: 14 residues. With 5 bases removed from V and 6 bases from J, the gap between germline ends came to 19 bases. CDR3: CSVIPQPGVNGYTF. CDR3 DNA sequence: TGCAGCGTTATCCCCCAGCCAGGGGTAAATGGCTACACCTTC.

V is TRBV7-9 and J is TRBJ2-5; 8 nucleotides agree with TRBD1. Germline V gene data show CDR1 as SEHNR and CDR2 as FQNEAQ (reference sequence). With 4 bases clipped from V and 5 bases from J, the junction kept 9 bases outside the gene matches. This CDR3 contains 15 residues. The DNA of the CDR3 is TGTGCCAGCAGCTCCCCGGACAGGGCCCGGGAGACCCAGTACTTC. It yields the protein CASSSPDRARETQYF. Looking up the rest from reference TRBV7-9 and TRBJ2-5 gives the full variable domain: DTGVSQNPRHKITKRGQNVTFRCDPISEHNRLYWYRQTLGQGPEFLTYFQNEAQLEKSRLLSDRFSAERPKGSFSTLEIQRTEQGDSAMYLCASSSPDRARETQYFGPGTRLLVL.

DNA for the CDR3: TGTGCCAGCAGCTTGAAGTCGCTCGGGACAGGGAACAATCAGCCCCAGCATTTT. Translating it yields CASSLKSLGTGNNQPQHF. The rearrangement links TRBV7-8 to TRBJ1-5, with TRBD1 matching 9 bases. The J segment lost 3 bases and the V segment lost 3 bases, leaving 12 bases of the junction unmatched. Per germline, CDR1 SGHVS and CDR2 FQNEAQ. The CDR3 spans 18 residues.

The genes are TRBV28 and TRBJ2-7, with D hard to call. The CDR3 covers 14 residues. V lost 6 bases to trimming and J lost 0 bases, with 12 bases between them. Germline-derived CDR1 and CDR2 are MDHEN and SYDVKM. This chain's CDR3 is CASRTTFPSYEQYF. The CDR3 coding sequence is TGTGCCAGCAGAACGACATTTCCCTCCTACGAGCAGTACTTC.